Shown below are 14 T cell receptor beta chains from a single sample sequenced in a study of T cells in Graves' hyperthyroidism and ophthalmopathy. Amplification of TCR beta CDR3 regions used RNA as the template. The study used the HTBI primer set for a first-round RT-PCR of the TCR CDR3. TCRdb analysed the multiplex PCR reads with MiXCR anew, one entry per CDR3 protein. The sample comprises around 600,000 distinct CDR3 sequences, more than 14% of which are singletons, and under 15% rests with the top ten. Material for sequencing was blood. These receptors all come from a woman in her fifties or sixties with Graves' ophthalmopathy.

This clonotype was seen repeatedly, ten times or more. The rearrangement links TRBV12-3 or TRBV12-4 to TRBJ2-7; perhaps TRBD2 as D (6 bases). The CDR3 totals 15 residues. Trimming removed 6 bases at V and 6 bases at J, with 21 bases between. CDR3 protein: CASSRRRDSRSEQYF. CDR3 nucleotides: TGTGCCAGCAGCCGACGCCGGGACTCCCGATCCGAGCAGTACTTC.

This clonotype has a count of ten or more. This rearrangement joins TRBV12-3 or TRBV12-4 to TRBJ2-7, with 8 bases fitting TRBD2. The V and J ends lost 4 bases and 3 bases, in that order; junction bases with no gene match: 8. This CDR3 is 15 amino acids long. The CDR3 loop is CASSSRAGVVYEQYF. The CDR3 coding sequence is TGTGCCAGCAGTTCCCGAGCGGGAGTAGTCTACGAGCAGTACTTC.

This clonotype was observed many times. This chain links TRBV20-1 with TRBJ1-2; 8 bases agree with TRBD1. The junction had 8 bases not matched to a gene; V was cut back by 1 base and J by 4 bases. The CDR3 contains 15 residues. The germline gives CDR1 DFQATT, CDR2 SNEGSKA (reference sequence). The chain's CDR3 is CSARVDRGIGYGYTF. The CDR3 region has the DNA TGCAGTGCTAGAGTCGACAGGGGAATAGGCTATGGCTACACCTTC.

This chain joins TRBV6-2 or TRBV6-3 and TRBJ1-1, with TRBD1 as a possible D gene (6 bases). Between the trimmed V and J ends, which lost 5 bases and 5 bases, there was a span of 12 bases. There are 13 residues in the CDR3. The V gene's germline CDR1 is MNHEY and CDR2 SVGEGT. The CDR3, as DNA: TGTGCCAGCAGTCAACAGGGTAGAACTGAAGCTTTCTTT. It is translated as CASSQQGRTEAFF.

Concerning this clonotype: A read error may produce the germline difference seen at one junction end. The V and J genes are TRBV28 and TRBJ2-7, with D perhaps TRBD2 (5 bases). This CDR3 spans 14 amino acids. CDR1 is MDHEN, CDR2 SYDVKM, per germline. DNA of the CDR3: TGTGCCAGCAGAATGCGGGTAAGCTCCTACGAGCAGCACTTC. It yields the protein CASRMRVSSYEQHF.

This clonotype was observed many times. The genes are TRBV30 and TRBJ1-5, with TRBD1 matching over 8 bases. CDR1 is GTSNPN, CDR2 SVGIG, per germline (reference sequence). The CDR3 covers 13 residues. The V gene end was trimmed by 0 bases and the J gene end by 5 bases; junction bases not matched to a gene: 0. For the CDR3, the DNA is TGTGCCTGGAGTGTACAGGGGGATCAGCCCCAGCATTTT. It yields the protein CAWSVQGDQPQHF.

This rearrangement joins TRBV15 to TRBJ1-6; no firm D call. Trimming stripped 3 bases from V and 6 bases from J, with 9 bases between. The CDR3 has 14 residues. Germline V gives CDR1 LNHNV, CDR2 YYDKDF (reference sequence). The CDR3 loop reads CATSRTPANSPLHF. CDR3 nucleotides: TGTGCCACCAGCAGGACTCCTGCTAATTCACCCCTCCACTTT.

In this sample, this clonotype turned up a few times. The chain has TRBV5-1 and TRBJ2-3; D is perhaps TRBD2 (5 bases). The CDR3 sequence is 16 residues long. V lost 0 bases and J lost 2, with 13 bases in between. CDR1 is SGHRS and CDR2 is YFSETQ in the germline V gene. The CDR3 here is CASSLASSSYTDTQYF. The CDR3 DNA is TGCGCCAGCAGCTTGGCGTCTAGCAGCTACACAGATACGCAGTATTTT.

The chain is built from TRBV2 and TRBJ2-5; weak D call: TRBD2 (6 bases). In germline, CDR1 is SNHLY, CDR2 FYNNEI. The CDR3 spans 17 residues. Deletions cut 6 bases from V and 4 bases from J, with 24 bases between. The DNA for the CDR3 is TGTGCCAGCAGCGTAGCGCGGGGAGTAGAGGTTGGAGAGACCCAGTACTTC. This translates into CASSVARGVEVGETQYF.

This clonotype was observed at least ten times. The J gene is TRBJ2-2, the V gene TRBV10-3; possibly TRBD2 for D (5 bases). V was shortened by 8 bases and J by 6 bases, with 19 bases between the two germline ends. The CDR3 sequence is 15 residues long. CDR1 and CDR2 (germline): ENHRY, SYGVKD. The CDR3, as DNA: TGTGCCATCTTAAGTTTGGAGGTTACAGCCGGGGAGCTGTTTTTT. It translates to CAILSLEVTAGELFF.

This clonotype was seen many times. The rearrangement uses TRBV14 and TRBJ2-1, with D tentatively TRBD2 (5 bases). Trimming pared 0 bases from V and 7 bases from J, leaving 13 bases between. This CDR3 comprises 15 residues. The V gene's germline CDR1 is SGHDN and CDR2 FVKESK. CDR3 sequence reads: CASSQDLGVLNEQFF. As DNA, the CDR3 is TGTGCCAGCAGCCAAGATCTCGGGGTACTAAATGAGCAGTTCTTC.

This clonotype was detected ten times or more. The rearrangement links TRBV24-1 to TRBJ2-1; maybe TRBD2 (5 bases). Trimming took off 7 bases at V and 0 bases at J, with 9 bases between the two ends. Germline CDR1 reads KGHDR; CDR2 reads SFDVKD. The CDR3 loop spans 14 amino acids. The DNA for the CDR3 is TGTGCCACCAGCGGGATTAGCTCCTACAATGAGCAGTTCTTC. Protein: CATSGISSYNEQFF.

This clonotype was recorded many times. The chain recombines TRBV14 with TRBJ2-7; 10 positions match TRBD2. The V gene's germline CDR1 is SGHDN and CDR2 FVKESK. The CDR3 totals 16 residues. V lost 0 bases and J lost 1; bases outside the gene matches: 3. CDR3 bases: TGTGCCAGCAGCCAAGATCGACTAGCGGGTTCCTACGAGCAGTACTTC. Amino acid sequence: CASSQDRLAGSYEQYF.

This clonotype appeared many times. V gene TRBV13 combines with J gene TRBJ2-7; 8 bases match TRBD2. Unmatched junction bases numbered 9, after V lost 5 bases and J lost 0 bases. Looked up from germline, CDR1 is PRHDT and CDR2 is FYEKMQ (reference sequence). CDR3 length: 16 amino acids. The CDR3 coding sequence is TGTGCCAGCAGCCCGCCAACGCGGGAGGACTCCTACGAGCAGTACTTC. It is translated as CASSPPTREDSYEQYF.